Following are 17 T cell receptor beta chains from one sample sequenced in a study of beta chain features in type 1 diabetes. As every portion of the isolated RNA was reverse transcribed, the sequencing read expressed TCRB transcripts. The data were produced by immunoSEQ multiplex PCR, yet TCRdb's version contains in-frame clones alone and is incomplete. Found here are some 360,000 clones, less than 20% of them singletons; the top ten hold 0.044%. The sequenced sample consisted of naive CD4+ T cells from blood. The receptors shown here come from a woman aged 18-35 years in good health.

This chain uses TRBV7-9 with TRBJ2-5; 11 bases align to TRBD1. With 5 bases clipped from V and 1 base from J, the junction kept 12 bases outside the gene matches. The germline V gene has CDR1 SEHNR and CDR2 FQNEAQ (reference sequence). The CDR3 covers 18 residues. In DNA, the CDR3 is TGTGCCAGCAGCCGAGGTGGACAGGGGGCAAGAGGCCAAGAGACCCAGTACTTC. Protein: CASSRGGQGARGQETQYF.

The chain links TRBV4-1 to TRBJ1-1, with D possibly being TRBD1 (6 bases). The CDR3 contains 14 residues. Trimming removed 1 base from V and 0 bases from J, with 6 bases in between. Per the germline V gene, CDR1 is MGHRA and CDR2 is YSYEKL. The CDR3 nucleotides are TGCGCCAGCAGCCAAGGGACAGTGAACACTGAAGCTTTCTTT. Its protein product is CASSQGTVNTEAFF.

V is TRBV2 and J is TRBJ2-3; maybe TRBD1 (6 bases). The CDR3 spans 15 residues. The germline V gene encodes CDR1 SNHLY and CDR2 FYNNEI. V was trimmed by 7 bases and J by 5 bases, leaving 19 bases between them. The CDR3 loop reads CASTLQGLEIDTQYF. The DNA for the CDR3 is TGTGCCAGCACCTTACAGGGTTTGGAGATAGATACGCAGTATTTT.

There are a few counts of this clone. The CDR3 loop reads CASSEWQGPQHF. The CDR3 nucleotides are TGTGCCAGCAGTGAATGGCAGGGGCCCCAGCATTTT. The chain recombines TRBV25-1 with TRBJ1-5; TRBD1 is a possible D gene (5 bases). CDR1 MGHDK and CDR2 SYGVNS come from the germline V gene. The germline V and J ends were trimmed by 1 base and 9 bases, with 7 bases remaining between them. This CDR3 is built from 12 residues.

The rearrangement uses TRBV7-2 and TRBJ2-7; the match to TRBD1 covers 10 bases. V lost 3 bases and J lost 5; bases outside the gene matches: 4. This CDR3 has 14 residues. Looked up from germline, CDR1 is SGHTA and CDR2 is FQGNSA. In DNA, the CDR3 is TGTGCCAGCAGCTTTAGACAGGGGGCTAACGAGCAGTACTTC. Encoded protein: CASSFRQGANEQYF. The whole variable domain, filled in from reference TRBV7-2 and TRBJ2-7, reads GAGVSQSPSNKVTEKGKDVELRCDPISGHTALYWYRQSLGQGLEFLIYFQGNSAPDKSGLPSDRFSAERTGGSVSTLTIQRTQQEDSAVYLCASSFRQGANEQYFGPGTRLTVT.

This clone was detected only a few times. The chain employs TRBV7-9 and TRBJ1-1; D call uncertain. Germline CDR1 SEHNR, CDR2 FQNEAQ (reference sequence). This CDR3 comprises 14 residues. V was trimmed by 5 bases and J by 6 bases, leaving 16 bases between them. The CDR3: CASSQESPGAEAFF. The CDR3, as DNA: TGTGCCAGCAGCCAGGAGTCCCCCGGGGCTGAAGCTTTCTTT.

In its sample, this clone was seen a few times. The chain is built from TRBV4-2 and TRBJ2-7, with TRBD2 matching 11 bases. Germline V gene lookup returns CDR1 LGHNA and CDR2 YNFKEQ. The CDR3 is 17 amino acids. Trimming took 4 bases from V and 0 from J; bases not matched to a gene: 8. The DNA of the CDR3 is TGTGCCAGCAGCCGAGCCCCAACTAGCGGGAGCTCCTACGAGCAGTACTTC. Translating gives CASSRAPTSGSSYEQYF.

This clone was recorded a few times. J is TRBJ2-7 and V is TRBV5-4, with D possibly TRBD1 on 6 matching bases. CDR3 length: 15 amino acids. Between the trimmed V and J ends, which lost 4 bases and 0 bases, there was a span of 14 bases. Germline lookup yields CDR1 SGHNT and CDR2 YYREEE (reference sequence). The CDR3: CASSARQASSYEQYF. In nucleotides, the CDR3 is TGTGCCAGCAGCGCCAGACAGGCTAGCTCCTACGAGCAGTACTTC.

The chain uses TRBV5-4 and TRBJ2-3, with D perhaps matching TRBD2 (6 bases). CDR1 and CDR2 from the germline V gene are SGHNT and YYREEE (reference sequence). The CDR3 spans 17 residues. The ends were cut back, 0 bases at V and 0 bases at J, with 14 bases in the middle. CDR3 sequence (DNA): TGTGCCAGCAGCTTGGCCGGGAGAATCGCTAGCACAGATACGCAGTATTTT. Its protein is CASSLAGRIASTDTQYF.

CDR3 nucleotides: TGTGCCAGCAGCCGGACACTCCTTAGCACAGATACGCAGTATTTT. Protein sequence: CASSRTLLSTDTQYF. The gene calls are TRBV7-2 and TRBJ2-3, with D possibly matching TRBD1 (5 bases). Trimming cost V 5 bases and J 0 bases, with 12 bases left between them. The CDR3 consists of 15 residues. Germline V gene data show CDR1 as SGHTA and CDR2 as FQGNSA.

The rearrangement joins TRBV7-2 to TRBJ1-6; no reliable D call. In germline, CDR1 is SGHTA, CDR2 FQGNSA. There are 16 residues in the CDR3. Trimming cost V 0 bases and J 6 bases, with 12 bases left between them. The CDR3 is CASSLASAASNSPLHF. The CDR3, as DNA: TGTGCCAGCAGCTTAGCCAGCGCGGCCTCTAATTCACCCCTCCACTTT.

This clone has only a few counts. The rearrangement uses TRBV2 and TRBJ1-4, with 9 bases that match TRBD1. The CDR3 runs to 14 residues. Trimming cost V 11 bases and J 6 bases; bases outside gene matches: 10. In germline, CDR1 is SNHLY, CDR2 FYNNEI. Written as DNA, the CDR3 is TGTGCCTTCACGGGACAGGGACCTCATGAAAAACTGTTTTTT. Translated: CAFTGQGPHEKLFF.

This clone appeared a few times. The chain joins TRBV5-1 to TRBJ1-1; TRBD1 is a possible D gene (5 bases). V shed 4 bases and J shed 8 bases, with 9 bases lying between them. In germline, CDR1 is SGHRS, CDR2 YFSETQ. The CDR3 length is 11 residues. The CDR3 DNA reads as TGCGCCAGCAGCAGTAAGGGGGAAGCTTTCTTT. It encodes CASSSKGEAFF.

This clone was observed a few times. The rearrangement joins TRBV29-1 to TRBJ2-3; 11 nucleotides line up with TRBD2. The V and J ends lost 8 bases and 0 bases, in that order; junction bases with no gene match: 4. Germline CDR1 SQVTM, CDR2 ANQGSEA. The CDR3 is 14 amino acids. As DNA, the CDR3 is TGCAGCATATCTAGCGGGAGGAGCACAGATACGCAGTATTTT. Amino acids: CSISSGRSTDTQYF.

In its sample, this clone was seen a few times. V and J are TRBV7-2 and TRBJ2-3, with D unresolved. This CDR3 has 13 amino acids. V was clipped by 1 base and J by 4 bases, with 6 bases between them. In germline, CDR1 is SGHTA, CDR2 FQGNSA. CDR3 DNA sequence: TGTGCCAGCAGCTTAGGTCCGGCAGATACGCAGTATTTT. Encoded protein: CASSLGPADTQYF.

The genes are TRBV29-1 and TRBJ2-7; D unclear. Germline CDR1 reads SQVTM; CDR2 reads ANQGSEA. The CDR3 extends over 12 amino acids. Trimming shortened V by 2 bases and J by 0 bases, and 5 bases separated the two germline ends. CDR3 sequence: CSVEKSSYEQYF. As DNA, the CDR3 is TGCAGCGTTGAAAAGAGCTCCTACGAGCAGTACTTC.

The chain has TRBV4-1 and TRBJ2-5; D possibly corresponds to TRBD2 (5 bases). Germline assignment: CDR1 MGHRA and CDR2 YSYEKL. This CDR3 has 13 amino acids. V was pared by 5 bases and J by 3 bases, with 10 bases between. CDR3 DNA sequence: TGCGCCAGCAGCAAGACGGGGAAAGAGACCCAGTACTTC. Amino acid sequence: CASSKTGKETQYF.